This T cell receptor (delta chain) was recovered during a study of gamma-delta chains in newborns, infants, children. Turning to the study itself: Microbial exposure reportedly drives polyclonal innate γδ T cell expansion after birth.

TCRdb reapplied CATT to the reads. The repertoire holds approximately 8,000 delta-chain clones, with around 1.6% as singletons. As regards this clone: A clone one base away is much larger, so this may be a read error. This CDR3 is also generated by other DNA sequences in the sample.

CDR1 is GEAIGNYY, CDR2 EKD, per germline. The CDR3 spans 15 residues. The TCR sequence derives from a child who was a newborn, infant or young child, either healthy, febrile or measles-vaccinated (not recorded which). The specimen was blood. This chain joins TRDV2 and TRDJ1; D is perhaps TRDD3 (5 bases). CDR3 in DNA: TGTGCCTGCGACACGGGGGTCACGTACACCGATAAACTCATCTTT. It specifies CACDTGVTYTDKLIF.